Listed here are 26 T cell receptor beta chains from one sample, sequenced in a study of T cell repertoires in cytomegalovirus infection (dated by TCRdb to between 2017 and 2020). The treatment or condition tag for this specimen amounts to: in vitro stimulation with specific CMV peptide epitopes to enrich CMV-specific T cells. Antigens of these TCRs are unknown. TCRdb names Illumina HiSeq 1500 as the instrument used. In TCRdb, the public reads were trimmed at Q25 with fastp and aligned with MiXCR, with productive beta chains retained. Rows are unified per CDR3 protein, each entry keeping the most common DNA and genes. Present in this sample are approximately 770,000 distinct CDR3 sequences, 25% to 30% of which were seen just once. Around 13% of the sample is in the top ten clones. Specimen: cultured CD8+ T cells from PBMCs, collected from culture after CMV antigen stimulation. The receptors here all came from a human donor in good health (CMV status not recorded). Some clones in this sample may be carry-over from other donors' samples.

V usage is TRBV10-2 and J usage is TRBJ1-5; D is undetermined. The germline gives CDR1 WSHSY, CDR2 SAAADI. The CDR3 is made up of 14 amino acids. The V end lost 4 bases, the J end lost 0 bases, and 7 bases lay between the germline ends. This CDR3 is CASSVQYSNQPQHF. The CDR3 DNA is TGCGCCAGCAGTGTACAGTATAGCAATCAGCCCCAGCATTTT.

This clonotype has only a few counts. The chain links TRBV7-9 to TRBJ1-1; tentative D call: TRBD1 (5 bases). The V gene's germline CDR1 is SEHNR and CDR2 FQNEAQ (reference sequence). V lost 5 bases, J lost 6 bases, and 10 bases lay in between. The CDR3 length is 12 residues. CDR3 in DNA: TGTGCCAGCAGCGGTGGACACCCTGAAGCTTTCTTT. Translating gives CASSGGHPEAFF.

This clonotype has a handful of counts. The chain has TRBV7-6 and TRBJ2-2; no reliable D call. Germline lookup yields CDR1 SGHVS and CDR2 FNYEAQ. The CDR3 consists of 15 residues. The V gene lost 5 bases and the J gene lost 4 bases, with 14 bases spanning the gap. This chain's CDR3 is CASSPENTGTGELFF. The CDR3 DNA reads TGTGCCAGCAGCCCCGAAAATACCGGCACCGGGGAGCTGTTTTTT.

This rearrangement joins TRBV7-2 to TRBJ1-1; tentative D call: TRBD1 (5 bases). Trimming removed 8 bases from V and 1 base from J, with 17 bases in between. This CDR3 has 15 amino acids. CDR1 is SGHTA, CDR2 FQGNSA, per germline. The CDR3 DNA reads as TGTGCCAGCTTTGTGGGGGATGGATCGAACACTGAAGCTTTCTTT. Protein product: CASFVGDGSNTEAFF.

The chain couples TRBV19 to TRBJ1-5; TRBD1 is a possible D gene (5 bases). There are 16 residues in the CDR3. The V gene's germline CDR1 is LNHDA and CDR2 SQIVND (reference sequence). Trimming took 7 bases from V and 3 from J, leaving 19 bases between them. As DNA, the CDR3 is TGTGCCAGTATCCCCGGGGGGGTCCGGGACAATCAGCCCCAGCATTTT. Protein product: CASIPGGVRDNQPQHF.

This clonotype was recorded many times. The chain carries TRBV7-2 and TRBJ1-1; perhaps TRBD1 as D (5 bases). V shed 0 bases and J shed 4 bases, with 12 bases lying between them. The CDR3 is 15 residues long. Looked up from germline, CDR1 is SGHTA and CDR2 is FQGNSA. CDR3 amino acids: CASSLAPRDPTEAFF. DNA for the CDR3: TGTGCCAGCAGCTTAGCCCCGCGGGACCCCACTGAAGCTTTCTTT.

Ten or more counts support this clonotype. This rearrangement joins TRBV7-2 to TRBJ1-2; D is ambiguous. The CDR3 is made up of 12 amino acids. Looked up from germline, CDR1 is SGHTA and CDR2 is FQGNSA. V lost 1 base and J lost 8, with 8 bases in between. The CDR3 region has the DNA TGTGCCAGCAGCTTAGACGGGGAGGGCTACACCTTC. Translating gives CASSLDGEGYTF.

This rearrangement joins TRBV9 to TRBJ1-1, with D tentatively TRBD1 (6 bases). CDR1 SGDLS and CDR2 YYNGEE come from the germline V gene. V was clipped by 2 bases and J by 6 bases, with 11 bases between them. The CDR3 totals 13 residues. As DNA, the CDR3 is TGTGCCAGCAGCGTCAGCGGGGGCTCTGAAGCTTTCTTT. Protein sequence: CASSVSGGSEAFF.

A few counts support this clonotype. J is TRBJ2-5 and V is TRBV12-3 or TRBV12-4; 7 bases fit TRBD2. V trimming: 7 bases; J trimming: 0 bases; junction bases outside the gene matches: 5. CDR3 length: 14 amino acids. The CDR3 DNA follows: TGTGCCAGCAATTCCGGGGGGTACCAAGAGACCCAGTACTTC. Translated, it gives CASNSGGYQETQYF.

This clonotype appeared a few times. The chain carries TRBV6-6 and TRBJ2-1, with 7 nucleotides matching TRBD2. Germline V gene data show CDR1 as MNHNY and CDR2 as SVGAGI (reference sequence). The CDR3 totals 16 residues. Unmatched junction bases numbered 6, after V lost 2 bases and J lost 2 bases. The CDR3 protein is CASSYRGAGPYNEQFF. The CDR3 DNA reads TGTGCCAGCAGTTACCGCGGAGCGGGGCCCTACAATGAGCAGTTCTTC.

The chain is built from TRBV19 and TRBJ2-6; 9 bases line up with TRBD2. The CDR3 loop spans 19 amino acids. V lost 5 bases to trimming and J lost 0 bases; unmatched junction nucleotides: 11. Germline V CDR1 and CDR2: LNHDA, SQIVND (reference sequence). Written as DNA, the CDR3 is TGTGCCAGTAGTCCGGGAGGGCTAGCGGGAATCTCTGGGGCCAACGTCCTGACTTTC. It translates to CASSPGGLAGISGANVLTF.

For the CDR3, the DNA is TGTGCCACCAGCAAAGACAGGGATGAGCAGTTCTTC. It codes for CATSKDRDEQFF. The gene calls are TRBV15 and TRBJ2-1; 7 nucleotides line up with TRBD1. The CDR3 runs to 12 residues. Germline CDR1 reads LNHNV; CDR2 reads YYDKDF (reference sequence). V was clipped by 4 bases and J by 8 bases; unmatched bases: 2.

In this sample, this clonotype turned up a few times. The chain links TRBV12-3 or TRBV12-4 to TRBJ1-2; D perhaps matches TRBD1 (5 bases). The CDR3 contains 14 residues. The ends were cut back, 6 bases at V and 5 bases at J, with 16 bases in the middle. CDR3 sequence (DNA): TGTGCCAGCAGGCCTGGGGGACCTGGGTATGGCTACACCTTC. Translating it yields CASRPGGPGYGYTF.

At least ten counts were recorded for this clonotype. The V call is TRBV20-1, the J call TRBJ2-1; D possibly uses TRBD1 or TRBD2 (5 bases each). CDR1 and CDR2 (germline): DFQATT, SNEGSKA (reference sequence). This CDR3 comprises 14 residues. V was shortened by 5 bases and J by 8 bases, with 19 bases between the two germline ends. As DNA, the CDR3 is TGCAGTGCTGAGGGGACGACAGACTTGGATGAGCAGTTCTTC. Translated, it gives CSAEGTTDLDEQFF.

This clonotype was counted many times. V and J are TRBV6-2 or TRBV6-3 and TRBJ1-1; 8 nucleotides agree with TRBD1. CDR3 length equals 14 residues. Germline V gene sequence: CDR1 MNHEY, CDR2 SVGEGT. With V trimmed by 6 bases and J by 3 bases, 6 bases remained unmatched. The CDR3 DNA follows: TGTGCCAGCAGCTCCGGACAGGGTTACACTGAAGCTTTCTTT. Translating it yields CASSSGQGYTEAFF.

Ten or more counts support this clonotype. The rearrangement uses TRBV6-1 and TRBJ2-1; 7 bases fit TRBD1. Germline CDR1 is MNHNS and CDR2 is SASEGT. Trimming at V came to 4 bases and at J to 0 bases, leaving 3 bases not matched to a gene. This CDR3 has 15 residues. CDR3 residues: CASSVRDSSYNEQFF. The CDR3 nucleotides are TGTGCCAGCAGTGTTAGGGACAGCTCCTACAATGAGCAGTTCTTC.

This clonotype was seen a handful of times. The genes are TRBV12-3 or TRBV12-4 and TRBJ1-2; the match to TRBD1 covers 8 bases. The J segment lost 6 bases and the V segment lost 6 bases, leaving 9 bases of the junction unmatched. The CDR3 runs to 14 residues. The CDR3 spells CASSPLSGQDGYTF. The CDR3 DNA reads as TGTGCCAGCAGCCCCCTTTCGGGACAGGATGGCTACACCTTC.

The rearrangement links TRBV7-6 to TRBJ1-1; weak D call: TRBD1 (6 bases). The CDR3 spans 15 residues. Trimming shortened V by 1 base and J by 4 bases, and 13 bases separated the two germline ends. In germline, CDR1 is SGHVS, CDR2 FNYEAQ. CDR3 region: CASSLGTGRTTEAFF. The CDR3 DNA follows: TGTGCCAGCAGCTTAGGTACAGGGCGGACCACTGAAGCTTTCTTT.

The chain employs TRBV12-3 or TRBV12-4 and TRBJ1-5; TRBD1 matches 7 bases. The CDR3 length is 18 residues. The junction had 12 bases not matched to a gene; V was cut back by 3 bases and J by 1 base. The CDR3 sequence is CASSFHLDLTGSNQPQHF. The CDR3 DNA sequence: TGTGCCAGCAGTTTCCACCTTGACTTGACAGGGAGCAATCAGCCCCAGCATTTT.

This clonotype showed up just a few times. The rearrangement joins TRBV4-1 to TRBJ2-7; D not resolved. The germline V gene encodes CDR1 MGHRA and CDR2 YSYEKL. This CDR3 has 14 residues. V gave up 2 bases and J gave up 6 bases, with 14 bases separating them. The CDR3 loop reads CASSQSSLGFEQYF. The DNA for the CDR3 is TGCGCCAGCAGCCAATCTAGTTTAGGTTTCGAGCAGTACTTC.

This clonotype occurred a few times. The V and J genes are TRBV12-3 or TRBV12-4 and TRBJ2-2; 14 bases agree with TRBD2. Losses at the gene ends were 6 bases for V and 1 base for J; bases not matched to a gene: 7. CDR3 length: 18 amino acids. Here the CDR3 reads CASSRLAGGVVNTGELFF. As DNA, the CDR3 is TGTGCCAGCAGCCGACTAGCGGGGGGGGTAGTGAACACCGGGGAGCTGTTTTTT.

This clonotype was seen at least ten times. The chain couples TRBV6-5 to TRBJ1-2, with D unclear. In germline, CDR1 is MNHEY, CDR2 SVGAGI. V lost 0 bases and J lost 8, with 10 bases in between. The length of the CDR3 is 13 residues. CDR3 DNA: TGTGCCAGCAGTTACTCCGACCGCACGGGCTACACCTTC. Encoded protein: CASSYSDRTGYTF.

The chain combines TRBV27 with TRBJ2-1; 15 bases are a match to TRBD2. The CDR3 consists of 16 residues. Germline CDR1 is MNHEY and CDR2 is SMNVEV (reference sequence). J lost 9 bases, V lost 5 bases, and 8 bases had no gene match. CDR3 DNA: TGTGCCAGCAGTCCCCCCGGACTAGCGGGGGGGGGTGAGCAGTTCTTC. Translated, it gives CASSPPGLAGGGEQFF.

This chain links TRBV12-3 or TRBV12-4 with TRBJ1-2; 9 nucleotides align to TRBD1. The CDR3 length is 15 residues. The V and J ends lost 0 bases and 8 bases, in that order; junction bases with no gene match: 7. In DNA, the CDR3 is TGTGCCAGCAGTTTAGCGCTAGGACAGGGGAACGGCTACACCTTC. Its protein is CASSLALGQGNGYTF.

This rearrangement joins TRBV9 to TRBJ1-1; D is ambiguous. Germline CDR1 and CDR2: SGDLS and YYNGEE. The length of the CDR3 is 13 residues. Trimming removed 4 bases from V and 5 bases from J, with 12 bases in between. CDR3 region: CASSPSVGTEAFF. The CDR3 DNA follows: TGTGCCAGCAGCCCCAGTGTGGGTACTGAAGCTTTCTTT. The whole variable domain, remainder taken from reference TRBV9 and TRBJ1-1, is DSGVTQTPKHLITATGQRVTLRCSPRSGDLSVYWYQQSLDQGLQFLIQYYNGEERAKGNILERFSAQQFPDLHSELNLSSLELGDSALYFCASSPSVGTEAFFGQGTRLTVV.

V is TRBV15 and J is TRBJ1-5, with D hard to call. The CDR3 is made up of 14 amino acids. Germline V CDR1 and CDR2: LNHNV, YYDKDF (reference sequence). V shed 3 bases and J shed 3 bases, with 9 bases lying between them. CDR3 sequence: CATSRYQPNQPQHF. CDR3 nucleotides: TGTGCCACCAGCAGGTATCAGCCCAATCAGCCCCAGCATTTT.